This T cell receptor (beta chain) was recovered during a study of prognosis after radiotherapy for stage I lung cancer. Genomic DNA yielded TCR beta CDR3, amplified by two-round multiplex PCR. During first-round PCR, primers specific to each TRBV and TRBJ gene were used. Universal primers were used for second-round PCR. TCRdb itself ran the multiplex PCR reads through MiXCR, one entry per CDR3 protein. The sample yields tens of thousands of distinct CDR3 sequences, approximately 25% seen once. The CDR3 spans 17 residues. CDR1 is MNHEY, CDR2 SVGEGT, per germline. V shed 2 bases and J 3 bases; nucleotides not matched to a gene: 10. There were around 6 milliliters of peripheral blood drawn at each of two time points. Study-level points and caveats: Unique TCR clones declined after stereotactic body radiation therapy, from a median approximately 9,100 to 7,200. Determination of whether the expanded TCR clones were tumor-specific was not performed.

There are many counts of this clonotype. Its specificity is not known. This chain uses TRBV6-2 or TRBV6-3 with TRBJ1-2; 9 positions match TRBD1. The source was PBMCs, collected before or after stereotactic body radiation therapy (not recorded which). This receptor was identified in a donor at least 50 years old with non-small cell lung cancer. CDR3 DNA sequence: TGTGCCAGCAGTTACGGGGCAGACAGGGGGACGGACTATGGCTACACCTTC. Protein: CASSYGADRGTDYGYTF.